These 21 T cell receptor beta chains were sequenced from one sample in a study of blood T cell repertoires in COVID-19. Sequencing was performed with immunoSEQ multiplex PCR; in TCRdb, only in-frame clones are kept and a portion is missing. The table includes 110,000 or so clones, 90% detected once. The sample taken for sequencing was peripheral blood. The receptors come from a woman between 45 and 60 years old with acute or convalescent COVID-19.

The chain joins TRBV28 to TRBJ2-7, with 9 bases matching TRBD2. The CDR3 is 16 residues long. CDR1 and CDR2 (germline): MDHEN, SYDVKM. J lost 1 base, V lost 5 bases, and 9 bases had no gene match. The CDR3 region has the DNA TGTGCCAGCAGTCTACGACTAGCGGAACTATCCTACGAGCAGTACTTC. Translated, it gives CASSLRLAELSYEQYF.

This chain joins TRBV28 and TRBJ2-1; D gene uncertain. The germline V and J ends were trimmed by 6 bases and 8 bases, with 8 bases remaining between them. CDR3 length: 11 amino acids. Germline V CDR1 and CDR2: MDHEN, SYDVKM. For the CDR3, the DNA is TGTGCCAGCAGCGGGTCTTATGAGCAGTTCTTC. Amino acid sequence: CASSGSYEQFF.

The chain has TRBV6-5 and TRBJ1-1, with a possible D match to TRBD1 (5 bases). Trimming cost V 2 bases and J 3 bases, with 10 bases left between them. The CDR3 is 14 amino acids. Germline V CDR1 and CDR2: MNHEY, SVGAGI. The CDR3 DNA reads as TGTGCCAGCAGTTACCGACAGTTGGACACTGAAGCTTTCTTT. It translates to CASSYRQLDTEAFF.

The gene calls are TRBV27 and TRBJ1-6, with D uncertain. Germline CDR1 MNHEY, CDR2 SMNVEV (reference sequence). Trimming removed 6 bases at V and 10 bases at J, with 13 bases between. This CDR3 has 13 residues. CDR3 DNA sequence: TGTGCCAGCAGCCCTCAAGCTAAATCACCCCTCCACTTT. Its translation: CASSPQAKSPLHF.

The chain employs TRBV4-3 and TRBJ1-2; 7 bases align to TRBD1. The CDR3 is made up of 13 amino acids. V lost 1 base, J lost 8 bases, and 4 bases stayed unmatched. The germline CDR1 and CDR2 sequences are LGHNA and YSLEER. CDR3 DNA: TGCGCCAGCAGCCAAGTCGACAGGGAAGGCTACACCTTC. It is translated as CASSQVDREGYTF.

About this clone itself: One junction end does not reproduce the germline sequence, and a read error may be involved. The V and J genes are TRBV9 and TRBJ1-4; a possible D gene is TRBD1 (5 bases). CDR3 size: 14 residues. Germline loops: CDR1 SGDLS, CDR2 YYNGEE. The chain's CDR3 is CASSQGLNNGKLFF. For the CDR3, the DNA is TGTGCCAGCAGCCAGGGCTTAAACAATGGAAAACTGTTTTTT. Using reference TRBV9 and TRBJ1-4 for the parts outside the CDR3, the full variable domain is DSGVTQTPKHLITATGQRVTLRCSPRSGDLSVYWYQQSLDQGLQFLIQYYNGEERAKGNILERFSAQQFPDLHSELNLSSLELGDSALYFCASSQGLNNGKLFFGSGTQLSVL.

The V and J genes are TRBV30 and TRBJ1-5; D might be TRBD1 (6 bases). Germline CDR1 and CDR2: GTSNPN and SVGIG (reference sequence). The CDR3 runs to 15 residues. V lost 0 bases to trimming and J lost 1 base, with 10 bases between them. CDR3 DNA: TGTGCCTGGAGTGTTGGGGGGGCGAGCAATCAGCCCCAGCATTTT. It translates to CAWSVGGASNQPQHF. Using reference TRBV30 and TRBJ1-5 for the parts outside the CDR3, the full variable domain is SQTIHQWPATLVQPVGSPLSLECTVEGTSNPNLYWYRQAAGRGLQLLFYSVGIGQISSEVPQNLSASRPQDRQFILSSKKLLLSDSGFYLCAWSVGGASNQPQHFGDGTRLSIL.

The J gene is TRBJ2-7, the V gene TRBV30, with 7 bases fitting TRBD2. The CDR3 covers 13 residues. The germline V gene has CDR1 GTSNPN and CDR2 SVGIG (reference sequence). Unmatched junction bases numbered 7, after V lost 3 bases and J lost 5 bases. CDR3 loop: CAWSDGLVHEQYF. Written as DNA, the CDR3 is TGTGCCTGGAGCGATGGACTAGTCCACGAGCAGTACTTC.

CDR3 amino acids: CASSSTGGRESVVFF. The DNA for the CDR3 is TGCGCCAGCAGCTCGACAGGGGGCAGGGAAAGTGTGGTGTTTTTT. The chain links TRBV5-1 to TRBJ1-4; 10 bases align to TRBD1. Germline CDR1 and CDR2: SGHRS and YFSETQ. The length of the CDR3 is 15 residues. The ends lost 3 bases at V and 15 bases at J; junction bases unmatched: 14. The variable domain in full, completed from reference TRBV5-1 and TRBJ1-4, reads KAGVTQTPRYLIKTRGQQVTLSCSPISGHRSVSWYQQTPGQGLQFLFEYFSETQRNKGNFPGRFSGRQFSNSRSEMNVSTLELGDSALYLCASSSTGGRESVVFFGSGTQLSVL.

The table lists this clone with a count of one. The V call is TRBV11-2, the J call TRBJ1-4, with 11 bases that match TRBD1. V was clipped by 5 bases and J by 10 bases; unmatched bases: 15. There are 17 residues in the CDR3. Looked up from germline, CDR1 is SGHAT and CDR2 is FQNNGV. The CDR3 sequence is CASSPSLSGTGGPKLFF. In DNA, the CDR3 is TGTGCCAGCAGCCCCTCATTAAGTGGGACAGGGGGACCAAAACTGTTTTTT. The whole variable domain, remainder taken from reference TRBV11-2 and TRBJ1-4, is EAGVAQSPRYKIIEKRQSVAFWCNPISGHATLYWYQQILGQGPKLLIQFQNNGVVDDSQLPKDRFSAERLKGVDSTLKIQPAKLEDSAVYLCASSPSLSGTGGPKLFFGSGTQLSVL.

This clone came up once. This chain connects TRBV2 to TRBJ2-3, with 10 bases identical to TRBD1. Germline V gives CDR1 SNHLY, CDR2 FYNNEI. Losses at the gene ends were 3 bases for V and 1 base for J; bases not matched to a gene: 1. This CDR3 spans 15 amino acids. CDR3 sequence reads: CASSEDRGGTDTQYF. CDR3 sequence (DNA): TGTGCCAGCAGTGAGGACAGGGGGGGCACAGATACGCAGTATTTT. Full variable domain (rest looked up from reference TRBV2 and TRBJ2-3): EPEVTQTPSHQVTQMGQEVILRCVPISNHLYFYWYRQILGQKVEFLVSFYNNEISEKSEIFDDQFSVERPDGSNFTLKIRSTKLEDSAMYFCASSEDRGGTDTQYFGPGTRLTVL.

The CDR3 sequence is CSASSDTGELFF. The CDR3 DNA follows: TGCAGTGCTAGTTCAGACACCGGGGAGCTGTTTTTT. The rearrangement links TRBV20-1 to TRBJ2-2; D call uncertain. CDR3 length: 12 amino acids. V lost 3 bases and J 3 bases, leaving 5 bases between the germline ends. Germline V gene lookup returns CDR1 DFQATT and CDR2 SNEGSKA (reference sequence).

V gene TRBV24-1 combines with J gene TRBJ1-5; D is possibly TRBD1 (6 bases). Germline V gene data show CDR1 as KGHDR and CDR2 as SFDVKD. The ends were cut back, 6 bases at V and 4 bases at J, with 9 bases in the middle. The CDR3 runs to 13 residues. The CDR3 loop is CATSIGQNQPQHF. The CDR3 DNA sequence: TGTGCCACCAGTATCGGACAGAATCAGCCCCAGCATTTT.

Written as DNA, the CDR3 is TGCGCCAGCAGCCATTCGACTAGCGGGGGACAAGAGACCCAGTACTTC. Its protein is CASSHSTSGGQETQYF. The gene calls are TRBV4-3 and TRBJ2-5, with 12 bases that match TRBD2. The germline gives CDR1 LGHNA, CDR2 YSLEER. CDR3 length: 16 residues. V shed 3 bases and J 2 bases; nucleotides not matched to a gene: 4.

J is TRBJ2-7 and V is TRBV3-1 (or the pseudogene TRBV3-2), with a tentative D call TRBD1 (5 bases). Deletions cut 2 bases from V and 3 bases from J, with 14 bases between. This CDR3 has 15 amino acids. The germline gives CDR1 LGHDT, CDR2 YNNKEL (reference sequence). The CDR3: CASSQPTAGNYEQYF. DNA of the CDR3: TGTGCCAGCAGCCAACCAACGGCAGGGAACTACGAGCAGTACTTC.

The chain employs TRBV14 and TRBJ2-1; 7 bases are a match to TRBD1. There are 14 residues in the CDR3. CDR1 and CDR2 (germline): SGHDN, FVKESK. V was clipped by 0 bases and J by 12 bases; unmatched bases: 8. CDR3 sequence: CASSQERGRGLQFF. CDR3 in DNA: TGTGCCAGCAGCCAAGAAAGGGGGCGAGGGTTGCAGTTCTTC.

This clone was seen once. The chain is built from TRBV28 and TRBJ2-3; D remains ambiguous. V gave up 1 base and J gave up 0 bases, with 2 bases separating them. Germline V gives CDR1 MDHEN, CDR2 SYDVKM. CDR3 length: 13 amino acids. CDR3 residues: CASSLLSTDTQYF. CDR3 coding DNA: TGTGCCAGCAGTTTATTAAGCACAGATACGCAGTATTTT.

CDR3 DNA: TGTGCCAGCAGCCTCCGACTAGCGGGTAACTACTACGAGCAGTACTTC. Translated, it gives CASSLRLAGNYYEQYF. The genes are TRBV27 and TRBJ2-7; 10 bases are shared with TRBD2. J was trimmed by 3 bases and V by 6 bases; bases with no gene match: 11. This CDR3 has 16 amino acids. CDR1 and CDR2 from the germline V gene are MNHEY and SMNVEV (reference sequence).

The chain uses TRBV24-1 and TRBJ1-1; a weak D match, TRBD1 (5 bases). This CDR3 spans 16 amino acids. V lost 4 bases and J lost 4, with 18 bases in between. The V gene's germline CDR1 is KGHDR and CDR2 SFDVKD. DNA of the CDR3: TGTGCCACCAGTGACCCAAAACTTCCCGGGGGCACTGAAGCTTTCTTT. Translating it yields CATSDPKLPGGTEAFF.

CDR3: CASSPGRQETQYF. In DNA, the CDR3 is TGTGCCAGCAGCCCGGGAAGGCAAGAGACCCAGTACTTC. The rearrangement joins TRBV7-2 to TRBJ2-5; D might be TRBD2 (5 bases). Trimming cost V 5 bases and J 2 bases, with 9 bases left between them. Germline V CDR1 and CDR2: SGHTA, FQGNSA. The CDR3 has 13 amino acids.

This chain uses TRBV28 with TRBJ1-4; TRBD1 matches 8 bases. Trimming at V came to 7 bases and at J to 7 bases, leaving 23 bases not matched to a gene. The CDR3 runs to 19 residues. Germline CDR1 reads MDHEN; CDR2 reads SYDVKM. The CDR3 DNA is TGTGCCAGCAACAACGTCCTAGGCGAAGTTTCCGGGACAGGTGAAAAACTGTTTTTT. It yields the protein CASNNVLGEVSGTGEKLFF.